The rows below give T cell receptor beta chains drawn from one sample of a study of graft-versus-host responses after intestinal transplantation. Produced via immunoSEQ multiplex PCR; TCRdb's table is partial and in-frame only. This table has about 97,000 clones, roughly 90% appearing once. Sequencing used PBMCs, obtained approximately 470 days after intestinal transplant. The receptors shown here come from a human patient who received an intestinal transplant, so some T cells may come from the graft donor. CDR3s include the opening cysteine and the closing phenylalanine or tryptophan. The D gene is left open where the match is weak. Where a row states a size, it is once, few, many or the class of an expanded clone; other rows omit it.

CATRAVSYNEQFF TGTGCCACCCGGGCGGTATCCTACAATGAGCAGTTCTTC TRBV15 NA NA TRBJ2-1
CAISESQQDTEAFF TGTGCCATCAGTGAGTCACAGCAAGACACTGAAGCTTTCTTT TRBV10-3 NA NA TRBJ1-1
CASSYGQLNTEAFF TGTGCCAGCAGTTACGGCCAATTGAACACTGAAGCTTTCTTT TRBV6-6 NA NA TRBJ1-1
CSLRPPYEQYF TGCAGCTTACGACCCCCCTACGAGCAGTACTTC TRBV29-1 NA NA TRBJ2-7
CSAPRGEKLFF TGCAGTGCCCCCCGGGGTGAAAAACTGTTTTTT TRBV20-1 once NA TRBJ1-4
CASSEYGMAYNEQFF TGTGCCAGCAGTGAATATGGGATGGCCTACAATGAGCAGTTCTTC TRBV6-1 NA NA TRBJ2-1
CASSKVVTGPPNYGYTF TGTGCCAGCAGCAAAGTAGTGACGGGGCCTCCAAACTATGGCTACACCTTC TRBV21-1 NA NA TRBJ1-2
CASSRKTHSPSTDTQYF TGTGCCAGCAGCAGGAAAACCCATAGCCCTAGCACAGATACGCAGTATTTT TRBV11-2 NA NA TRBJ2-3
CASSSGRGGEKLFF TGTGCCAGCAGCTCCGGACGTGGGGGTGAAAAACTGTTTTTT TRBV9 NA NA TRBJ1-4
CASSLAAEAFF TGTGCCAGCAGCTTAGCGGCTGAAGCTTTCTTT TRBV7-9 NA NA TRBJ1-1
CASSVGQGVTSMVMGYNEQFF TGTGCCAGCAGCGTAGGTCAGGGGGTGACTAGCATGGTTATGGGGTACAATGAGCAGTTCTTC TRBV9 NA NA TRBJ2-1